This TCR beta chain comes out of a study of PD-L1 blockade in urothelial cancer. CDR1 is MDHEN and CDR2 is SYDVKM in the germline V gene. Trimming shortened V by 6 bases and J by 1 base, and 13 bases separated the two germline ends. This CDR3 comprises 14 residues. Clones were read by immunoSEQ multiplex PCR, and TCRdb kept only the in-frame ones, dropping some. This sample has more than 85,000 clones, with roughly nine tenths found just once. The receptor comes from an elderly woman with urothelial cancer. Source: PBMCs, taken around atezolizumab (anti-PD-L1) treatment. The genes are TRBV28 and TRBJ2-7; tentatively, D is TRBD1 (5 bases). The CDR3 reads CASRSLGPSYEQYF. In DNA form, the CDR3 reads TGTGCCAGCAGGTCGTTGGGGCCATCCTACGAGCAGTACTTC.